These T cell receptor beta chains were read from a single sample in a study of cytomegalovirus exposure and HLA in healthy donors. Some clones are missing from TCRdb's copy, which holds only in-frame ones; the method was immunoSEQ multiplex PCR. The sample records over 100,000 clones, approximately 85% being singletons. The sequencing sample was made of PBMCs. The origin of the receptors is a woman aged 45-59 years in good health and CMV-seropositive. The CDR3 runs from the conserved cysteine through the conserved F or W. D genes are given only for firm matches. Only some rows state a clone size, as once, few, many or a class for expanded clones.

TRBV7-3,-,TRBJ2-7,-,TGTGCCAGCAGCTTAATAGCTGGCACCTACGAGCAGTACTTC,CASSLIAGTYEQYF
TRBV7-8,TRBD1,TRBJ2-7,-,TGTGCCAGCAGCTTATTCAACAGGGGGAGCTCCTACGAGCAGTACTTC,CASSLFNRGSSYEQYF
TRBV15,-,TRBJ2-1,-,TGTGCCACCAGCAGAGATTACTCGGCGGAGGCCCTCAATGAGCAGTTCTTC,CATSRDYSAEALNEQFF
TRBV15,TRBD1,TRBJ1-1,-,TGTGCCACCAGCGGACAGGGTACGGACACTGAAGCTTTCTTT,CATSGQGTDTEAFF
TRBV19,TRBD2,TRBJ2-1,once,TGTGCCAGTAGTATCCCTTTAGGACTAGCGGGAGGCCGGGGAAATGAGCAGTTCTTC,CASSIPLGLAGGRGNEQFF
TRBV7-9,-,TRBJ2-1,-,TGTTCCAGCAGCTCCATAGTGGATGAGCAGTTCTTC,CSSSSIVDEQFF
TRBV7-9,-,TRBJ1-1,-,TGTGCCAGCAGCTTCCAGGATAACACTGAAGCTTTCTTT,CASSFQDNTEAFF
TRBV7-9,TRBD1,TRBJ1-2,-,TGTTCCAGCAGCACCCTTAAGGGGGCCAGGGAGATTAACTATGGCTACACCTTC,CSSSTLKGAREINYGYTF
TRBV18,-,TRBJ1-4,-,TGTGCCAGCTCACCATCACCAGTAGGTCTCAGGCCAACTAATGAAAAACTGTTTTTT,CASSPSPVGLRPTNEKLFF
TRBV11-2,TRBD1,TRBJ1-1,-,TGTGCCACCACCCCTATTCCGGGACAGCTGAACACTGAAGCTTTCTTT,CATTPIPGQLNTEAFF
TRBV7-9,-,TRBJ2-1,-,TGTGCCAGCAGCTCAGGAGCGGAGGGGTTCGGCAATGAGCAGTTCTTC,CASSSGAEGFGNEQFF
TRBV6-5,-,TRBJ1-5,-,TGTGCCAGCAGTTACTCGGGGGGGTTTCAGCCCCAGCATTTT,CASSYSGGFQPQHF
TRBV28,TRBD2,TRBJ2-3,-,TGTGCCAGCAGTTTATCCGGGCTAGCGGCCGATACGCAGTATTTT,CASSLSGLAADTQYF
TRBV7-8,-,TRBJ1-1,-,TGTGCCAGCAGCTTAGTTCGGGGGACTGAAGCTTTCTTT,CASSLVRGTEAFF
TRBV5-4,-,TRBJ1-1,-,TGTGCCAGCTTTAATTTTATGAACACTGAAGCTTTCTTT,CASFNFMNTEAFF
TRBV6-4,TRBD2,TRBJ2-1,-,TGTGCCAGCAGCCCCCACCCTGCTAGCGGGGTTTCCAGCTCCTACAATGAGCAGTTCTTC,CASSPHPASGVSSSYNEQFF
TRBV5-1,-,TRBJ2-3,-,TGCGCCAGCATGGATCCGGGTAGCACAGATACGCAGTATTTT,CASMDPGSTDTQYF
TRBV15,TRBD1,TRBJ1-6,-,TGTGCCACCAGCGCCCGGGACAGGGGGCGTTCACCCCTCCACTTT,CATSARDRGRSPLHF
TRBV7-9,TRBD1,TRBJ2-7,-,TGTGCCATCGAGGGACAGAACTACGAGCAGTACTTC,CAIEGQNYEQYF
TRBV4-1,-,TRBJ1-5,-,TGCGCCAGCAGCCAAGATTGGGAGGAACAGCCCCAGCATTTT,CASSQDWEEQPQHF
TRBV6-5,-,TRBJ1-1,few,TGTGCCAGCAGTTACAGGGGGATGACTGAAGCTTTCTTT,CASSYRGMTEAFF
TRBV7-2,-,TRBJ1-5,-,TGTGCCAGCAGCTTAGTGGGTGGGGCCAATCAGCCCCAGCATTTT,CASSLVGGANQPQHF
TRBV7-9,TRBD1,TRBJ2-1,-,TGTGCCAGCAGCTTAATAACAGGGGCCCCCTACAATGAGCAGTTCTTC,CASSLITGAPYNEQFF
TRBV5-6,TRBD2,TRBJ2-7,-,TGTGCCAGCACTTTCGATGGGGGGGACGAGCAGTACTTC,CASTFDGGDEQYF
TRBV7-3,TRBD1,TRBJ1-2,-,TGTGCCAGCAGCTTAAACGCCAGGGGGGATGGCTACACCTTC,CASSLNARGDGYTF
TRBV9,TRBD2,TRBJ2-3,-,TGTGCCAGCAGCGTAGGCCCGGGGGTAGCGGGGGTCACAGATACGCAGTATTTT,CASSVGPGVAGVTDTQYF
TRBV6-1,-,TRBJ1-1,-,TGTGCCAGCATCCTCGCCCGGGAGTTGAACACTGAAGCTTTCTTT,CASILARELNTEAFF
TRBV7-3,-,TRBJ1-2,-,TGTGCCAGCAGCTTAAATCCGGGTATCTATGGCTACACCTTC,CASSLNPGIYGYTF